A selection of T cell receptor beta chains follows, all from one sample in a study of blood T cell repertoires in COVID-19. TCRdb's copy holds only in-frame clones and misses some; the assay was immunoSEQ multiplex PCR. This sample has about 150,000 clones, with around 84% found just once. Sequencing was carried out using peripheral blood. The receptor set was obtained from a man at least 80 years old with acute or convalescent COVID-19. Both conserved end residues are part of each CDR3. Fields, in order: D gene, clone size, V gene, J gene, CDR3 protein, CDR3 DNA. The D gene is left open where the match is weak. Where a row states a size, it is once, few, many or the class of an expanded clone; other rows omit it.

>-|-|TRBV3-1/TRBV3-2|TRBJ1-1
CASSQDLFQGNTEAFF
TGTGCCAGCAGCCAAGATCTTTTCCAGGGAAACACTGAAGCTTTCTTT
>-|-|TRBV18|TRBJ1-5
CASSPGEGEQPQHF
TGTGCCAGCTCACCGGGGGAGGGGGAGCAGCCCCAGCATTTT
>TRBD1|-|TRBV28|TRBJ1-4
CASSPVDRANEKLFF
TGTGCCAGCAGTCCCGTTGACAGGGCTAATGAAAAACTGTTTTTT
>-|-|TRBV4-1|TRBJ2-1
CASSLTGFAYNEQFF
TGCGCCAGCAGCCTAACAGGGTTCGCCTACAATGAGCAGTTCTTC
>-|-|TRBV6-5|TRBJ1-5
CASSLQGNQPQHF
TGTGCCAGCAGTCTCCAGGGCAACCAGCCCCAGCATTTT
>TRBD1|-|TRBV6-5|TRBJ2-7
CASSYATGFSDEQYF
TGTGCCAGCAGTTACGCGACAGGGTTTAGCGACGAGCAGTACTTC
>TRBD1|-|TRBV7-2|TRBJ2-1
CASSWGTGKGDEQFF
TGTGCCAGCAGCTGGGGGACAGGGAAAGGTGATGAGCAGTTCTTC
>-|-|TRBV9|TRBJ2-1
CASSVGRGQTSTTYNEQFF
TGTGCCAGCAGCGTTGGGCGGGGACAGACATCGACAACCTACAATGAGCAGTTCTTC
>-|-|TRBV5-1|TRBJ1-2
CASSLEGKRSYGYTF
TGCGCCAGCAGCTTGGAGGGGAAGCGTTCTTATGGCTACACCTTC
>-|-|TRBV30|TRBJ1-5
CAWSPTARNNQPQHF
TGTGCCTGGAGCCCAACGGCGAGGAACAATCAGCCCCAGCATTTT
>-|-|TRBV7-8|TRBJ1-5
CASSLGGDQPQHF
TGTGCCAGCAGCTTAGGCGGGGACCAGCCCCAGCATTTT
>-|-|TRBV27|TRBJ1-6
CASNGRGSDSPLHF
TGTGCCAGCAACGGTAGGGGTAGTGATTCACCCCTCCACTTT
>-|-|TRBV5-4|TRBJ2-1
CASSSTSGLLGEQFF
TGTGCCAGCAGCTCCACAAGCGGGTTATTAGGTGAGCAGTTCTTC
>TRBD1|-|TRBV10-3|TRBJ1-4
CATRQGAEEKLFF
TGTGCCACCCGACAGGGGGCTGAGGAAAAACTGTTTTTT
>TRBD1|-|TRBV10-3|TRBJ2-3
CAISEPGQTVGDTQYF
TGTGCCATCAGTGAGCCGGGACAGACGGTAGGAGATACGCAGTATTTT
>TRBD1|-|TRBV7-2|TRBJ1-6
CASSRGQGASPLHF
TGTGCCAGCAGCCGGGGACAGGGGGCTTCACCCCTCCACTTT
>-|-|TRBV19|TRBJ1-2
CASSASRASNYGYTF
TGTGCCAGTAGTGCTTCCAGGGCTTCTAACTATGGCTACACCTTC
>-|many|TRBV5-1|TRBJ2-3
CASSPTVGAEADTQYF
TGCGCCAGCAGCCCTACGGTGGGGGCTGAGGCAGATACGCAGTATTTT
>TRBD1|-|TRBV5-1|TRBJ2-5
CASSLAQGAEETQYF
TGCGCCAGCAGCTTGGCACAGGGGGCAGAGGAGACCCAGTACTTC
>-|-|TRBV28|TRBJ1-1
CASSLGNTEAFF
TGTGCCAGCAGTCTCGGGAACACTGAAGCTTTCTTT
>TRBD1|few|TRBV2|TRBJ1-1
CASSGITGDDTEAFF
TGTGCCAGCAGCGGGATAACAGGGGATGACACTGAAGCTTTCTTT
>-|few|TRBV5-1|TRBJ1-2
CASSLAEAPGSGYTF
TGCGCCAGCAGCTTGGCCGAGGCGCCCGGGAGTGGCTACACCTTC
>-|-|TRBV30|TRBJ1-6
CAWSRTEDSPLHF
TGTGCCTGGAGTAGGACGGAGGATTCACCCCTCCACTTT
>TRBD1|-|TRBV19|TRBJ1-5
CASSQQGRQPQHF
TGTGCCAGTAGCCAACAGGGGCGGCAGCCCCAGCATTTT
>-|-|TRBV27|TRBJ2-1
CASRAVRAGAGGEQFF
TGTGCCAGCAGGGCGGTGAGGGCGGGGGCCGGAGGAGAGCAGTTCTTC
>-|-|TRBV4-3|TRBJ1-2
CASSPSTGHGGYTF
TGCGCCAGCAGCCCTTCTACAGGGCACGGTGGCTACACCTTC
>TRBD2|-|TRBV19|TRBJ2-7
CASSPERGFVYEQYF
TGTGCCAGTAGTCCAGAGCGGGGTTTCGTCTACGAGCAGTACTTC
>-|once|TRBV7-8|TRBJ1-2
CASSAGGQVSGYTF
TGTGCCAGCAGCGCGGGGGGGCAAGTATCTGGCTACACCTTC
>TRBD2|-|TRBV18|TRBJ2-1
CASSPPQSGGPLREQFF
TGTGCCAGCTCACCCCCCCAGAGCGGGGGTCCCCTCCGTGAGCAGTTCTTC
>-|-|TRBV5-1|TRBJ1-6
CASSLEQGHSPLHF
TGCGCCAGCAGCTTGGAGCAGGGGCATTCACCCCTCCACTTT
>-|-|TRBV11-2|TRBJ1-1
CASSLGMGAREAFF
TGTGCCAGCAGCTTGGGTATGGGGGCGAGGGAAGCTTTCTTT